Listed below are T cell receptor beta chains from one sample, sequenced in a study of cytomegalovirus exposure and HLA in healthy donors. Clones were read by immunoSEQ multiplex PCR, and TCRdb kept only the in-frame ones, dropping some. The table lists around 210,000 clones. The source material was PBMCs. The receptors shown here come from a girl aged 2 to 10 in good health and CMV-seropositive. Each CDR3 is given with its conserved first and last residue. D genes are given only for firm matches.

J gene: TRBJ2-3
D gene: TRBD2
V gene: TRBV11-2
CDR3 protein: CASSSDGVGLAHPPDTQYF
CDR3 DNA: TGTGCCAGCAGCTCGGACGGCGTGGGACTAGCCCATCCCCCAGATACGCAGTATTTT

J gene: TRBJ1-1
D gene: NA
V gene: TRBV7-9
CDR3 protein: CASSYPRFTEALF
CDR3 DNA: TGTGCCAGCAGCTACCCGAGATTCACTGAAGCTCTCTTT

J gene: TRBJ2-7
D gene: NA
V gene: TRBV10-2
CDR3 protein: CASSGSSYEQYF
CDR3 DNA: TGCGCCAGCAGCGGGAGCTCCTACGAGCAGTACTTC

J gene: TRBJ1-5
D gene: NA
V gene: TRBV28
CDR3 protein: CASSSNRRGADQPQHF
CDR3 DNA: TGTGCCAGCAGTTCCAACAGGCGCGGGGCGGATCAGCCCCAGCATTTT

J gene: TRBJ1-1
D gene: TRBD1
V gene: TRBV6-6
CDR3 protein: CASSYSSKGGLTAFF
CDR3 DNA: TGTGCCAGCAGTTACTCGAGCAAAGGGGGCCTGACTGCTTTCTTT

J gene: TRBJ1-2
D gene: TRBD1
V gene: TRBV25-1
CDR3 protein: CASSEFRTGTGKGYTF
CDR3 DNA: TGTGCCAGCAGTGAATTCCGCACCGGGACAGGGAAGGGCTACACCTTC

J gene: TRBJ1-1
D gene: NA
V gene: TRBV5-1
CDR3 protein: CASSLKQTGTEAFF
CDR3 DNA: TGCGCCAGCAGCCTAAAACAAACAGGGACTGAAGCTTTCTTT

J gene: TRBJ2-5
D gene: NA
V gene: TRBV6-1
CDR3 protein: CASSETPTEQETQYF
CDR3 DNA: TGTGCCAGCAGTGAAACCCCGACAGAGCAAGAGACCCAGTACTTC

J gene: TRBJ2-3
D gene: TRBD2
V gene: TRBV19
CDR3 protein: CASTPTSGRADTQYF
CDR3 DNA: TGTGCCAGTACTCCGACTAGCGGGAGAGCAGATACGCAGTATTTT

J gene: TRBJ1-5
D gene: NA
V gene: TRBV6-5
CDR3 protein: CASRSTRSNQPQHF
CDR3 DNA: TGTGCCAGCAGAAGCACCCGGAGCAATCAGCCCCAGCATTTT

J gene: TRBJ2-7
D gene: NA
V gene: TRBV7-2
CDR3 protein: CASSLMEGAHYEQYF
CDR3 DNA: TGTGCCAGCAGCTTGATGGAGGGGGCCCACTACGAGCAGTACTTC

J gene: TRBJ1-1
D gene: TRBD1
V gene: TRBV29-1
CDR3 protein: CSVEGQGGTEAFF
CDR3 DNA: TGCAGCGTTGAGGGACAGGGGGGCACTGAAGCTTTCTTT

J gene: TRBJ1-2
D gene: NA
V gene: TRBV27
CDR3 protein: CASSLYREDGYTF
CDR3 DNA: TGTGCCAGCAGTTTATACCGGGAGGATGGCTACACCTTC

J gene: TRBJ2-7
D gene: TRBD1
V gene: TRBV28
CDR3 protein: CASSRTGNIIPEQYF
CDR3 DNA: TGTGCCAGCAGTCGGACAGGGAATATTATCCCCGAGCAGTACTTC

J gene: TRBJ2-7
D gene: TRBD1
V gene: TRBV30
CDR3 protein: CAWSATGESEQYF
CDR3 DNA: TGTGCCTGGAGCGCGACAGGGGAGAGCGAGCAGTACTTC

J gene: TRBJ2-2
D gene: NA
V gene: TRBV23-1
CDR3 protein: CARGRGGSTGELFF
CDR3 DNA: TGCGCCAGGGGTAGAGGGGGAAGCACCGGGGAGCTGTTTTTT

J gene: TRBJ1-1
D gene: TRBD1
V gene: TRBV7-9
CDR3 protein: CASTWDRGEAFF
CDR3 DNA: TGTGCCAGCACCTGGGACAGGGGTGAAGCTTTCTTT

J gene: TRBJ2-6
D gene: TRBD1
V gene: TRBV19
CDR3 protein: CASKGREGQGGSGANVLTF
CDR3 DNA: TGTGCCAGTAAGGGGCGCGAGGGACAGGGAGGGTCTGGGGCCAACGTCCTGACTTTC

J gene: TRBJ2-5
D gene: TRBD2
V gene: TRBV7-3
CDR3 protein: CASSASGTSGRETQYF
CDR3 DNA: TGTGCCAGCAGCGCAAGTGGGACTAGCGGACGAGAGACCCAGTACTTC

J gene: TRBJ2-5
D gene: TRBD2
V gene: TRBV5-1
CDR3 protein: CASSLPPMPSGLQETQYF
CDR3 DNA: TGCGCCAGCAGCCTCCCCCCTATGCCTAGCGGGCTGCAAGAGACCCAGTACTTC

J gene: TRBJ2-4
D gene: NA
V gene: TRBV9
CDR3 protein: CASSIKAGAKNIQYF
CDR3 DNA: TGTGCCAGCAGCATAAAAGCGGGAGCCAAAAACATTCAGTACTTC

J gene: TRBJ2-3
D gene: TRBD1
V gene: TRBV2
CDR3 protein: CASTSDRGGIDTQYF
CDR3 DNA: TGTGCCAGCACCTCCGACAGGGGAGGAATAGATACGCAGTATTTT

J gene: TRBJ1-1
D gene: TRBD1
V gene: TRBV6-6
CDR3 protein: CASSYLDRGTEAFF
CDR3 DNA: TGTGCCAGCAGTTACTTGGACAGGGGCACTGAAGCTTTCTTT

J gene: TRBJ2-1
D gene: TRBD2
V gene: TRBV13
CDR3 protein: CASSAGTSFNEQFF
CDR3 DNA: TGTGCCAGCAGCGCCGGGACTAGTTTCAATGAGCAGTTCTTC

J gene: TRBJ2-3
D gene: TRBD2
V gene: TRBV28
CDR3 protein: CASSLPTSGSDTQYF
CDR3 DNA: TGTGCCAGCAGTTTACCGACTAGCGGGAGCGACACGCAGTATTTT

J gene: TRBJ2-7
D gene: TRBD1
V gene: TRBV11-3
CDR3 protein: CASSNRGIDEQYF
CDR3 DNA: TGTGCCAGCAGCAACAGGGGTATAGACGAGCAGTACTTC

J gene: TRBJ1-1
D gene: NA
V gene: TRBV19
CDR3 protein: CASSVGQLNTEAFF
CDR3 DNA: TGTGCCAGTAGTGTTGGACAGCTAAACACTGAAGCTTTCTTT

J gene: TRBJ2-7
D gene: NA
V gene: TRBV28
CDR3 protein: CASSPLYEQYF
CDR3 DNA: TGTGCCAGCTCCCCCCTCTACGAGCAGTACTTC

J gene: TRBJ2-1
D gene: NA
V gene: TRBV19
CDR3 protein: CASESSYNEQFF
CDR3 DNA: TGTGCCAGTGAGAGCTCCTACAATGAGCAGTTCTTC

J gene: TRBJ2-5
D gene: NA
V gene: TRBV7-8
CDR3 protein: CASSLAIGSAYASQPPDTQYF
CDR3 DNA: TGTGCCAGCAGCTTAGCGATCGGTAGCGCGTACGCCAGCCAACCCCCGGACACCCAGTACTTC

J gene: TRBJ1-5
D gene: NA
V gene: TRBV15
CDR3 protein: CATSRGLSRDNQPQHF
CDR3 DNA: TGTGCCACCAGCAGAGGGCTTTCTCGGGACAATCAGCCCCAGCATTTT

J gene: TRBJ2-2
D gene: NA
V gene: TRBV5-1
CDR3 protein: CASSLAGGTAGGELFF
CDR3 DNA: TGCGCCAGCAGCTTGGCCGGTGGGACGGCGGGAGGGGAGCTGTTTTTT

J gene: TRBJ2-7
D gene: TRBD2
V gene: TRBV28
CDR3 protein: CASSKTGGRASYEQYF
CDR3 DNA: TGTGCCAGCAGTAAAACGGGCGGGAGGGCCTCCTACGAGCAGTACTTC

J gene: TRBJ1-4
D gene: NA
V gene: TRBV7-2
CDR3 protein: CASRLGGEGEKLFF
CDR3 DNA: TGTGCCAGCAGACTGGGAGGGGAGGGTGAAAAACTGTTTTTT

J gene: TRBJ2-6
D gene: NA
V gene: TRBV15
CDR3 protein: CATSTDPGANVLTF
CDR3 DNA: TGTGCCACCAGCACAGATCCGGGGGCCAACGTCCTGACTTTC